This TCR beta chain was found in a study of beta chain features in type 1 diabetes. The overall study: Cell yields, gender and age were similar in healthy donors and patients. Study-level points and caveats: In the patient group, naive, central memory and Treg TCRB repertoires seemed more alike than in the healthy donor group. When VDJ junctions were examined, type 1 diabetes patients showed fewer insertions and more deletions. In all four CD4+ subsets, TCRB CDR3 length was significantly, moderately reduced in type 1 diabetes.

The CDR3 sequence is 15 residues long. V dropped 6 bases and J dropped 1; count of bases not matched to a gene: 4. CDR1 and CDR2 from the germline V gene are SEHNR and FQNEAQ (reference sequence). This clone was recorded at least ten times. Its antigen is unknown. The single heparinised draw taken from each donor contained around 120 mL of blood on average. The authors reverse transcribed all of the isolated RNA, so sequencing captured expressed TCRB transcripts. The assay was immunoSEQ multiplex PCR, and TCRdb's table has in-frame clones only and misses some. The table lists almost 350,000 clones, about a tenth of them singletons.

The sequence was collected from a man aged 25 to 40 with type 1 diabetes. The sequenced sample consisted of central memory CD4+ T cells from blood. The chain carries TRBV7-9 and TRBJ2-2, with TRBD2 matching 8 bases. The CDR3 spells CASRLSGGNTGELFF. CDR3 nucleotides: TGTGCCAGCAGATTAAGCGGGGGGAACACCGGGGAGCTGTTTTTT.